The rows below give T cell receptor beta chains drawn from one sample of a study of blood T cell repertoires in COVID-19. The data were produced by immunoSEQ multiplex PCR, yet TCRdb's version contains in-frame clones alone and is incomplete. In the table there are over 95,000 clones, more than 80% of which are singletons. The sequencing input was peripheral blood. The receptors shown here come from a human donor in a cohort sampled during active COVID-19. Both conserved end residues are part of each CDR3. D genes are given only for firm matches. Some rows have no size entry. The others give once, few or many, or a class for an expanded clone.

D: .
J: TRBJ2-7
length: 20
V: TRBV2
size: .
CDR3: CASSDLPYSGTAKREYEQYF
DNA: TGTGCCAGCAGCGATTTACCATATAGCGGGACAGCTAAGAGGGAATACGAGCAGTACTTC

D: .
J: TRBJ2-7
length: 16
V: TRBV30
size: .
CDR3: CAWSGRPGHISYEQYF
DNA: TGTGCCTGGAGTGGAAGGCCGGGACACATATCCTACGAGCAGTACTTC

D: .
J: TRBJ1-1
length: 13
V: TRBV7-2
size: .
CDR3: CASSEGQNTEAFF
DNA: TGTGCCAGCAGCGAGGGACAGAACACTGAAGCTTTCTTT

D: .
J: TRBJ1-1
length: 14
V: TRBV5-4
size: .
CDR3: CASSSPRGGPEAFF
DNA: TGTGCCAGCAGCTCGCCTCGGGGGGGTCCTGAAGCTTTCTTT

D: TRBD2
J: TRBJ2-7
length: 15
V: TRBV3-1/TRBV3-2
size: few
CDR3: CASSQGQRGTSEQYF
DNA: TGTGCCAGCAGCCAAGGACAGCGGGGGACGTCTGAGCAGTACTTC

D: .
J: TRBJ2-7
length: 15
V: TRBV5-6
size: once
CDR3: CASSLFQDENYEQYF
DNA: TGTGCCAGCAGCTTGTTCCAGGATGAGAACTACGAGCAGTACTTC

D: .
J: TRBJ2-7
length: 14
V: TRBV11-2
size: .
CDR3: CASTGELDAYEQYF
DNA: TGTGCCAGCACGGGGGAACTAGACGCCTACGAGCAGTACTTC

D: .
J: TRBJ2-1
length: 15
V: TRBV6-4
size: .
CDR3: CASSVRDEAGNEQFF
DNA: TGTGCCAGCAGTGTTCGGGACGAAGCGGGCAATGAGCAGTTCTTC

D: TRBD1
J: TRBJ2-7
length: 14
V: TRBV7-2
size: .
CDR3: CASSPRTGDGEQYF
DNA: TGTGCCAGCAGCCCCAGGACAGGAGACGGCGAGCAGTACTTC

D: TRBD1
J: TRBJ2-7
length: 13
V: TRBV5-1
size: .
CDR3: CASSLEGTAEQYF
DNA: TGCGCCAGCAGCTTGGAGGGGACAGCCGAGCAGTACTTC

D: TRBD1
J: TRBJ2-2
length: 18
V: TRBV4-3
size: .
CDR3: CASSQDFPRGLDTGELFF
DNA: TGCGCCAGCAGCCAAGATTTCCCCAGGGGGCTGGACACCGGGGAGCTGTTTTTT

D: TRBD1
J: TRBJ1-1
length: 13
V: TRBV5-6
size: .
CDR3: CASSLTGPTEAFF
DNA: TGTGCCAGCAGCCTGACAGGGCCGACTGAAGCTTTCTTT

D: .
J: TRBJ1-5
length: 16
V: TRBV27
size: .
CDR3: CASSFQGRVGNQPQHF
DNA: TGTGCCAGCAGTTTTCAGGGGAGGGTTGGCAATCAGCCCCAGCATTTT

D: TRBD1
J: TRBJ2-7
length: 14
V: TRBV5-6
size: .
CDR3: CASSRMDRGHEQYF
DNA: TGTGCCAGCAGCCGGATGGACAGGGGGCACGAGCAGTACTTC

D: .
J: TRBJ1-1
length: 14
V: TRBV3-1/TRBV3-2
size: .
CDR3: CASSQVDVNTEAFF
DNA: TGTGCCAGCAGCCAAGTAGATGTGAACACTGAAGCTTTCTTT

D: TRBD1
J: TRBJ2-5
length: 15
V: TRBV15
size: .
CDR3: CATSRDLGQQETQYF
DNA: TGTGCCACCAGCAGAGATCTGGGACAGCAAGAGACCCAGTACTTC

D: TRBD2
J: TRBJ2-7
length: 15
V: TRBV7-9
size: few
CDR3: CASSSTSGRPYEQYF
DNA: TGTGCCAGCAGTTCGACTAGCGGGAGGCCCTACGAGCAGTACTTC

D: TRBD1
J: TRBJ2-7
length: 17
V: TRBV7-9
size: .
CDR3: CASSSARGTGFFYEQYF
DNA: TGTGCCAGCAGCTCCGCCCGAGGGACAGGATTCTTCTACGAGCAGTACTTC

D: TRBD1
J: TRBJ1-5
length: 15
V: TRBV19
size: .
CDR3: CASSPDRGLRQPQHF
DNA: TGTGCCAGTAGTCCCGACAGGGGTTTACGTCAGCCCCAGCATTTT

D: TRBD1
J: TRBJ2-3
length: 15
V: TRBV5-1
size: .
CDR3: CASSRTGVSTDTQYF
DNA: TGCGCCAGCAGCCGCACAGGGGTTAGCACAGATACGCAGTATTTT

D: .
J: TRBJ2-1
length: 13
V: TRBV2
size: .
CDR3: CASSAGWANEQFF
DNA: TGTGCCAGCAGTGCCGGTTGGGCAAATGAGCAGTTCTTC

D: TRBD2
J: TRBJ2-3
length: 14
V: TRBV19
size: few
CDR3: CASRGLDPGDTQYF
DNA: TGTGCCAGTAGGGGACTAGATCCGGGAGATACGCAGTATTTT

D: TRBD1
J: TRBJ2-7
length: 13
V: TRBV24-1
size: .
CDR3: CATSDWDRGRTYF
DNA: TGTGCCACCAGTGATTGGGACAGGGGACGAACGTACTTC

D: TRBD1
J: TRBJ2-2
length: 15
V: TRBV2
size: .
CDR3: CASSLTGGNTGELFF
DNA: TGTGCCAGCAGCCTGACAGGGGGCAACACCGGGGAGCTGTTTTTT

D: TRBD1
J: TRBJ2-7
length: 14
V: TRBV11-2
size: few
CDR3: CASTSLDRDHEQYF
DNA: TGTGCCAGCACCTCACTCGACAGGGACCACGAGCAGTACTTC

D: .
J: TRBJ1-6
length: 15
V: TRBV11-2
size: .
CDR3: CASRLGTRYNSPLHF
DNA: TGTGCCAGCAGACTCGGGACACGCTATAATTCACCCCTCCACTTT

D: .
J: TRBJ1-1
length: 13
V: TRBV29-1
size: .
CDR3: CSVGNRVGTEAFF
DNA: TGCAGCGTGGGCAACAGGGTTGGTACTGAAGCTTTCTTT

D: TRBD2
J: TRBJ2-3
length: 19
V: TRBV27
size: .
CDR3: CASSFLGLAGYILTDTQYF
DNA: TGTGCCAGCAGTTTTTTGGGACTAGCGGGATATATCCTCACAGATACGCAGTATTTT

D: .
J: TRBJ1-2
length: 11
V: TRBV12-3/TRBV12-4
size: .
CDR3: CASSRGYGYTF
DNA: TGTGCCAGCAGCAGGGGTTATGGCTACACCTTC

D: TRBD2
J: TRBJ2-7
length: 14
V: TRBV6-1
size: .
CDR3: CASNEAGGGYEQYF
DNA: TGTGCCAGCAATGAAGCGGGGGGTGGGTACGAGCAGTACTTC

D: TRBD1
J: TRBJ2-2
length: 15
V: TRBV23-1
size: .
CDR3: CASSTDRGNTGELFF
DNA: TGCGCCAGCAGTACCGACAGGGGCAACACCGGGGAGCTGTTTTTT

D: .
J: TRBJ1-3
length: 15
V: TRBV5-8
size: .
CDR3: CASSLRAGSGNTIYF
DNA: TGTGCCAGCAGCTTGCGGGCAGGGTCTGGAAACACCATATATTTT

D: .
J: TRBJ1-1
length: 12
V: TRBV7-8
size: few
CDR3: CASTGADPEAFF
DNA: TGTGCCAGCACGGGTGCTGACCCGGAAGCTTTCTTT

D: .
J: TRBJ1-1
length: 14
V: TRBV30
size: .
CDR3: CAWGTGLSHTEAFF
DNA: TGTGCCTGGGGTACAGGGCTATCCCACACTGAAGCTTTCTTT

D: .
J: TRBJ1-1
length: 12
V: TRBV3-1/TRBV3-2
size: .
CDR3: CASRVLGSRAFF
DNA: TGTGCCAGCAGGGTGCTGGGGAGTCGGGCTTTCTTT

D: .
J: TRBJ2-7
length: 13
V: TRBV27
size: .
CDR3: CATRQARTYEQYF
DNA: TGTGCCACTCGACAAGCCCGTACCTACGAGCAGTACTTC

D: .
J: TRBJ1-6
length: 16
V: TRBV20-1
size: .
CDR3: CSASSLGAHYNSPLHF
DNA: TGCAGTGCTAGTTCCTTAGGGGCCCATTATAATTCACCCCTCCACTTT

D: TRBD1
J: TRBJ1-6
length: 16
V: TRBV28
size: .
CDR3: CASRGEGQGNHSPLHF
DNA: TGTGCCAGCAGGGGGGAGGGACAGGGAAATCATTCACCCCTCCACTTT

D: TRBD1
J: TRBJ1-2
length: 13
V: TRBV19
size: .
CDR3: CASTGLGQGGYTF
DNA: TGTGCCAGTACGGGTCTCGGACAGGGAGGCTACACCTTC

D: TRBD1
J: TRBJ2-5
length: 14
V: TRBV7-8
size: .
CDR3: CASSSGQGWKTQYF
DNA: TGTGCCAGCAGCTCCGGACAGGGGTGGAAGACCCAGTACTTC

D: TRBD2
J: TRBJ2-7
length: 15
V: TRBV9
size: .
CDR3: CASSTSSGHSYEQYF
DNA: TGTGCCAGCAGCACCTCTAGCGGACACTCCTACGAGCAGTACTTC

D: TRBD1
J: TRBJ1-2
length: 16
V: TRBV28
size: .
CDR3: CASRHTSTGVNYGYTF
DNA: TGTGCCAGCAGGCACACTTCGACAGGGGTGAACTATGGCTACACCTTC

D: TRBD2
J: TRBJ2-7
length: 14
V: TRBV6-2/TRBV6-3
size: .
CDR3: CASSYLAGDDEQYF
DNA: TGTGCCAGCAGTTACTTAGCGGGAGACGACGAGCAGTACTTC

D: .
J: TRBJ1-5
length: 14
V: TRBV19
size: .
CDR3: CASSISSSNQPQHF
DNA: TGTGCCAGTAGTATTTCATCTAGCAATCAGCCCCAGCATTTT

D: .
J: TRBJ1-1
length: 14
V: TRBV7-3
size: once
CDR3: CASSLNPRNTEAFF
DNA: TGTGCCAGCAGCTTAAACCCCAGGAACACTGAAGCTTTCTTT

D: TRBD1
J: TRBJ1-5
length: 14
V: TRBV10-2
size: few
CDR3: CASSTQGAGQPQHF
DNA: TGCGCCAGCAGCACACAGGGGGCTGGTCAGCCCCAGCATTTT

D: TRBD2
J: TRBJ2-5
length: 17
V: TRBV5-1
size: .
CDR3: CASSPGTSGSRKETQYF
DNA: TGCGCCAGCAGCCCCGGGACTAGCGGGTCACGAAAAGAGACCCAGTACTTC

D: TRBD1
J: TRBJ2-7
length: 15
V: TRBV7-2
size: .
CDR3: CASSYGQGSSYEQYF
DNA: TGTGCCAGCAGCTACGGACAGGGAAGCTCCTACGAGCAGTACTTC

D: TRBD1
J: TRBJ1-2
length: 16
V: TRBV23-1
size: .
CDR3: CASSRSPGQGEHGYTF
DNA: TGCGCCAGCAGTCGATCACCGGGACAGGGGGAACATGGCTACACCTTC

D: .
J: TRBJ2-3
length: 14
V: TRBV2
size: .
CDR3: CASASNGRADTQYF
DNA: TGTGCCAGCGCCTCCAACGGGAGAGCAGATACGCAGTATTTT

D: TRBD1
J: TRBJ1-1
length: 15
V: TRBV28
size: .
CDR3: CASSSGTVMNTEAFF
DNA: TGTGCCAGCAGTTCCGGGACAGTCATGAACACTGAAGCTTTCTTT

D: .
J: TRBJ2-2
length: 15
V: TRBV7-9
size: .
CDR3: CASSLAQTGPGELFF
DNA: TGTGCCAGCAGCTTAGCCCAAACAGGCCCCGGGGAGCTGTTTTTT

D: TRBD2
J: TRBJ2-7
length: 17
V: TRBV11-3
size: few
CDR3: CASSPGTSGGAGREQYF
DNA: TGTGCCAGCAGCCCGGGGACTAGCGGGGGGGCAGGACGAGAGCAGTACTTC